This T cell receptor beta chain was retrieved from a study of T cell responses to AZD1222 COVID-19 vaccine (dated by TCRdb to the early 2020s). Background on the whole study: A total of over 230 trial participants underwent TCR sequencing, of whom some 210 received two doses of AZD1222 and about 26 received two doses of the MenACWY control vaccine. Enrollment into the trials was organized by age into subgroups of 18-55, 56-69 and 70-plus years, and those subgroups contained roughly 160, 29 and 62 TCR-sequenced participants, respectively.

General study outcomes and caveats: Only six AZD1222 recipients were SARS-CoV-2 seropositive at baseline, limiting conclusions about previously exposed vaccinees. Participants were mostly white British and included more females than males, and it was suggested by the authors that clonal diversity may have been underestimated. In the small 56-69-year group, the increase in depth fell short of significance, most likely because of low power. No day 14 peak-response samples were available, so repertoires were characterized only after the peak T cell response. Spike-specific TCR breadth and depth rose significantly after two AZD1222 doses compared with day 0 and with MenACWY recipients. Nearly half of unique spike-specific TCRs reportedly recognized epitopes outside regions mutated in the B.1.351 and B.1.1.7 variants. The whole spike protein was spanned by vaccine-associated CD4 TCRs, and dominant responses were seen in regions 160-218 and 743-854.

The CDR3 sequence holds 18 residues, the cysteine and phenylalanine included. Just the 54-base CDR3 DNA is kept, in frame starting at base 1. Trimming takes 4 bases from V and 0 bases from J, and the germline ends sit 20 bases apart. CDR1 and CDR2 (KGHSH, LQKENI) derive from the germline V gene. The label giving this sample's time point can be read as: baseline before first vaccination. This sample's treatment or condition label indicates: meningococcal conjugate vaccine given as trial control. The vaccinee samples were drawn from two UK trials, COV001 and COV002, one of which was a single-blind randomized controlled phase 2/3 trial testing AZD1222 (ChAdOx1 nCoV-19) in healthy adults. For TCRbeta chain sequencing, PBMC samples were collected from trial participants at day 0 and at day 28 after the second dose. The CDR3 regions of human TCRbeta chains were analyzed by immunosequencing. In the original analysis: TCRs in the repertoires were compared against a reference library of SARS-CoV-2-specific TCRs that had been generated with the MIRA antigen-specificity platform. Breadth meant the fraction of unique TCRs that were SARS-CoV-2-associated, whereas depth meant the fraction of total T cells that were SARS-CoV-2-associated. Using the MIRA data, every spike-specific TCR was mapped to the spike region that the TCR reacted to and assigned to either a CD4 or a CD8 class. Log10-transformed breadth and depth values were compared by one-way ANOVA with Sidak's multiple comparisons tests. TCRdb limited this immuneACCESS table to in-frame rearrangements with V and J called. A share of clones is missing; checked studies link under half to unresolved V genes, and the rest is unexplained. The V and J calls and the clone size are those of that table, but D and trimming were determined from the DNA. Present in this sample are roughly 180,000 clones, around 87% of which were seen just once. The ten largest clones represent around 2.5% of the sample.

As for this clone: Its antigen has not been determined. No base quality values were provided; no much bigger clone lies one nucleotide off.

The V and J segments used are TRBV18 and TRBJ2-3; the D element might be TRBD1 or TRBD2, as each aligns at 5 bases. Sequenced here: peripheral blood, sampled on day 0 of MenACWY control vaccination. The clonotype originates from an adult in good health. The DNA reads TGTGCCAGCTCACGGGACCCCCCCGGACTCACTAGCACAGATACGCAGTATTTT. Translation gives CASSRDPPGLTSTDTQYF.